This T cell receptor (beta chain) was found in a study of naive and memory T cell subsets. The SP2 primer and nested alpha and beta constant region primers amplified ligated cDNA in four rounds. TCRdb called the 5' RACE reads again in MiXCR, with one record for every CDR3 protein. The sample yields roughly 62,000 distinct CDR3 sequences, approximately 8% seen once. V was trimmed by 2 bases and J by 0 bases, leaving 7 bases between them. Germline lookup yields CDR1 MRHNA and CDR2 SNTAGT. There are 15 residues in the CDR3. A UMI-containing oligonucleotide was joined by 3' ligation to the TCR cDNA template. Whole blood, 2 to 2.5 ml, came from adult healthy volunteers. Input was about 1 to 1,100 ng of DNase-treated total RNA without cell sorting. This clonotype has more than one count but fewer than ten. The antigen remains undetermined. General observations from the study: Potentially, T cell activation and differentiation skew this RNA-based measurement.

The chain joins TRBV6-4 to TRBJ2-2; D is unclear. This TCR came from a female donor in good health. The CDR3 here is CASSDGPANTGELFF. Here the CDR3 DNA reads TGTGCCAGCAGTGACGGCCCGGCGAACACCGGGGAGCTGTTTTTT.